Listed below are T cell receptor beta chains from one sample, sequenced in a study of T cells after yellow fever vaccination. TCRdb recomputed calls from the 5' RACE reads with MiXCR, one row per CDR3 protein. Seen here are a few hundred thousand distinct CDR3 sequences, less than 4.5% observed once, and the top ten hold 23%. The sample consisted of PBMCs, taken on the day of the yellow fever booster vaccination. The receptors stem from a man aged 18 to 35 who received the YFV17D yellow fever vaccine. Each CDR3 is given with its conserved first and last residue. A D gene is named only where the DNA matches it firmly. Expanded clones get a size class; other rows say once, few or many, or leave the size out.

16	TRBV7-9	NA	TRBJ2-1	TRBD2	TGTGCCAGCAGCTTATCGCTAGCGGGGACAAACAATGAGCAGTTCTTC	CASSLSLAGTNNEQFF
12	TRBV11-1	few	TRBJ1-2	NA	TGTGCCAGCAGCTTATGGAGAGAGGGCTACACCTTC	CASSLWREGYTF
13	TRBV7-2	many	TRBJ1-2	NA	TGTGCCAGCAGCTTTGAAACGGGCTATGGCTACACCTTC	CASSFETGYGYTF
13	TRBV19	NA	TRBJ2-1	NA	TGTGCCAGTAGTATGGGGGTGGGAAATGAGCAGTTCTTC	CASSMGVGNEQFF
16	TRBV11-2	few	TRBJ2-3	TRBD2	TGTGCCAGCAGCCCTCTTAGCGGGGTTAGCACAGATACGCAGTATTTT	CASSPLSGVSTDTQYF
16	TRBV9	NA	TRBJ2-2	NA	TGTGCCAGCAGCGTGGGCGGGATCCTAGGTGGCGGGGAGCTGTTTTTT	CASSVGGILGGGELFF
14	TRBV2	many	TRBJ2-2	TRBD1	TGTGCCAGCAGTGATGGACAGGGAACCGGGGAGCTGTTTTTT	CASSDGQGTGELFF
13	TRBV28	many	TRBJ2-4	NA	TGTGCCAGCAGTTACGGGCCCGAGGGCATTCAGTACTTC	CASSYGPEGIQYF
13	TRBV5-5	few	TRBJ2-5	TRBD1	TGTGCCAGCAGCCGGGACAGGAGGGAGACCCAGTACTTC	CASSRDRRETQYF
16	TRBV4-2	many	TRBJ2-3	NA	TGTGCCAGCAGCCAAGATTGGAGGCAGGGCACAGATACGCAGTATTTT	CASSQDWRQGTDTQYF
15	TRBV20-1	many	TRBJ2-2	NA	TGCAGTGCTAGAGATCCGCAAAGGGAGATCGGGGAGCTGTTTTTT	CSARDPQREIGELFF